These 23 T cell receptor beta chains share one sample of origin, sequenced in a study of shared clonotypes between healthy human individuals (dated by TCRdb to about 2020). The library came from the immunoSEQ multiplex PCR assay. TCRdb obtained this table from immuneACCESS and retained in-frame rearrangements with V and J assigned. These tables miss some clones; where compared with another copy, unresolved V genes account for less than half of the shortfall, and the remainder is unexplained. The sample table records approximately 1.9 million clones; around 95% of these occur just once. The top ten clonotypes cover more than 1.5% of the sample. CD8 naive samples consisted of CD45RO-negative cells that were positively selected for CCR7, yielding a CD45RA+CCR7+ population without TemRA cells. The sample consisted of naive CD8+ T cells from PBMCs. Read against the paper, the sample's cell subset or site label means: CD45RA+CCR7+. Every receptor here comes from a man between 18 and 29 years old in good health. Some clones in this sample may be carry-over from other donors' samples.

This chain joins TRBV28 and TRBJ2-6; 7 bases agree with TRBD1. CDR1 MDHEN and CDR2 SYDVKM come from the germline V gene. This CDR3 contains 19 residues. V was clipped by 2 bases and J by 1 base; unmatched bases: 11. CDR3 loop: CASSLNRDSSPSGANVLTF. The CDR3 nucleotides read TGTGCCAGCAGTTTAAATCGGGACAGTTCGCCGTCTGGGGCCAACGTCCTGACTTTC.

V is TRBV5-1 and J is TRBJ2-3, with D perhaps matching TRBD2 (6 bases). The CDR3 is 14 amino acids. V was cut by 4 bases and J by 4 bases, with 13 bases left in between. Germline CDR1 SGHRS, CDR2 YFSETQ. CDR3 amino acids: CASSHDGTPDTQYF. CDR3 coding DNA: TGCGCCAGCAGCCATGATGGGACTCCAGATACGCAGTATTTT.

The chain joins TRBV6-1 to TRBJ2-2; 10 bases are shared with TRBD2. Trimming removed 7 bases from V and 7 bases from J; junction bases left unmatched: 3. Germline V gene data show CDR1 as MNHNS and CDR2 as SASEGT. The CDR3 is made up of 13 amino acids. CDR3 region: CASMGLAYGELFF. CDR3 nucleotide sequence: TGTGCCAGCATGGGACTAGCGTACGGGGAGCTGTTTTTT.

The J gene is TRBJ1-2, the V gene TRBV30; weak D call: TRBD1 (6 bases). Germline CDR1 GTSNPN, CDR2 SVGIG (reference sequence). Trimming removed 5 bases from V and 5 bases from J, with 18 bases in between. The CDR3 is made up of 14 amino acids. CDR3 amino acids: CAWVGAGKGYGYTF. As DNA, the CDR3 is TGTGCCTGGGTGGGGGCAGGGAAAGGGTATGGCTACACCTTC.

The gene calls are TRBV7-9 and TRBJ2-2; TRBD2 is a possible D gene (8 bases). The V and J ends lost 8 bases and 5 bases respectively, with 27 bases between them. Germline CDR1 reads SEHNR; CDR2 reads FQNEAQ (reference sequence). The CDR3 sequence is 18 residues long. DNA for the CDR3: TGTGCCAGCGCCCAAAGGGGTAGCGGGACAGAAATTACCGGGGAGCTGTTTTTT. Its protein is CASAQRGSGTEITGELFF.

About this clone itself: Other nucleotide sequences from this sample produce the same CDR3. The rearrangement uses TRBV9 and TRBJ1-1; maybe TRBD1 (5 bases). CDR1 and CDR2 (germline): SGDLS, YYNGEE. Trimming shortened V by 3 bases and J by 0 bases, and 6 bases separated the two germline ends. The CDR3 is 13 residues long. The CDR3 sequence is CASSGGLNTEAFF. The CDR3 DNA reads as TGTGCCAGCAGCGGGGGGTTGAACACTGAAGCTTTCTTT.

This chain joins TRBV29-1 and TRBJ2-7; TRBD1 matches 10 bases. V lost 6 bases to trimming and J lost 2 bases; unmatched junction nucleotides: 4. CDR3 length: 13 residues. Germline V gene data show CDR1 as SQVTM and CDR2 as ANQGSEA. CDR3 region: CSVLTGGTYEQYF. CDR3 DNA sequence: TGCAGCGTACTGACAGGGGGCACCTACGAGCAGTACTTC.

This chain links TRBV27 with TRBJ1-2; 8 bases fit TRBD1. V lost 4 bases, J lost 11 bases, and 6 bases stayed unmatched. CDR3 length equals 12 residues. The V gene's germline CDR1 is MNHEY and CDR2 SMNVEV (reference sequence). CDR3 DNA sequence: TGTGCCAGCAGTTCAGAGGACAGGGTGTACACCTTC. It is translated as CASSSEDRVYTF.

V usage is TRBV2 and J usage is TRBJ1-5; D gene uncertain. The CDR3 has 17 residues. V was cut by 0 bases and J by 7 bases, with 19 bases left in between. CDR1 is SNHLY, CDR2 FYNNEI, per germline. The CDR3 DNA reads TGTGCCAGCAGTGAAGCGCCTACGACATATCGCGGACAGCCCCAGCATTTT. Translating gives CASSEAPTTYRGQPQHF.

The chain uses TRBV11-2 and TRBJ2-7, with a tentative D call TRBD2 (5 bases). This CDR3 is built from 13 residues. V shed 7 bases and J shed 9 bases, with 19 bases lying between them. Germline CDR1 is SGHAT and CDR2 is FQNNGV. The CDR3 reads CASIDRQEDGQYF. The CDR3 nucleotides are TGTGCCAGCATAGATCGGCAGGAGGACGGGCAGTACTTC. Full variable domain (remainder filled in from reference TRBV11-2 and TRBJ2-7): EAGVAQSPRYKIIEKRQSVAFWCNPISGHATLYWYQQILGQGPKLLIQFQNNGVVDDSQLPKDRFSAERLKGVDSTLKIQPAKLEDSAVYLCASIDRQEDGQYFGPGTRLTVT.

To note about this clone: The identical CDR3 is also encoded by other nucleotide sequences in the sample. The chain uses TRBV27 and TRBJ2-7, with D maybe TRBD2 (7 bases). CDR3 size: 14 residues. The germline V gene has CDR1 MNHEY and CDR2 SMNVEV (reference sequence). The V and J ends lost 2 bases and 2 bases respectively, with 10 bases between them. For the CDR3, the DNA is TGTGCCAGCAGTTTAGGGGGGGGCGCCTACGAGCAGTACTTC. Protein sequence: CASSLGGGAYEQYF.

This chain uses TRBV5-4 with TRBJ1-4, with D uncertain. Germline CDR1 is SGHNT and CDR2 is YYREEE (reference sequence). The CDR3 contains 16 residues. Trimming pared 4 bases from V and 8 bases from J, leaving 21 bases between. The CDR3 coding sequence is TGTGCCAGCAGCCCGGACCGTGGGCTCCTTAAGGAAAAACTGTTTTTT. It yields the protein CASSPDRGLLKEKLFF.

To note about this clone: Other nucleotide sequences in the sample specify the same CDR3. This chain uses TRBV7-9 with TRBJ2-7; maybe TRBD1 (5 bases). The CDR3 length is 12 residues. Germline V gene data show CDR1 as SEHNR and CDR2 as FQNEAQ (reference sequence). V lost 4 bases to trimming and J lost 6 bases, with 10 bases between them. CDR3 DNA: TGTGCCAGCAGCTCAGGAACAGGCGAGCAGTACTTC. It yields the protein CASSSGTGEQYF.

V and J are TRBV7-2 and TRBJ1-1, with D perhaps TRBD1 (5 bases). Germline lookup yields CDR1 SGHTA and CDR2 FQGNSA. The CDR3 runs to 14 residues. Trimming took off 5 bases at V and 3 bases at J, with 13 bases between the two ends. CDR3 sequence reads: CASSQGAGHTEAFF. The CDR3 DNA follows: TGTGCCAGCAGCCAAGGCGCAGGGCACACTGAAGCTTTCTTT.

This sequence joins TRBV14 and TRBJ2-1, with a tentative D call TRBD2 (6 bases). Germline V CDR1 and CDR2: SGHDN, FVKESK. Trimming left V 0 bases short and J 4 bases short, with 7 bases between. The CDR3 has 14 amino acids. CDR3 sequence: CASSQDGRYNEQFF. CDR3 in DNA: TGTGCCAGCAGCCAAGATGGGAGGTACAATGAGCAGTTCTTC.

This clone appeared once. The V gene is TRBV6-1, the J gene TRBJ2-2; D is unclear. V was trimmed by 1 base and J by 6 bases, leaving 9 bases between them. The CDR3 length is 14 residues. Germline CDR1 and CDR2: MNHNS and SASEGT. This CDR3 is CASSEGYRSGELFF. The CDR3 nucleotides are TGTGCCAGCAGTGAAGGGTATCGTTCCGGGGAGCTGTTTTTT.

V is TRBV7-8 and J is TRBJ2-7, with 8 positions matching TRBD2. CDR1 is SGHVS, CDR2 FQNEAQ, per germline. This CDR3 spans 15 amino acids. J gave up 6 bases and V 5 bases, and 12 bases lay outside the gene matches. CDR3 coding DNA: TGTGCCAGCAGCCCGCCGGGACGGGCGGGGGGCGAGCAGTACTTC. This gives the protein CASSPPGRAGGEQYF.

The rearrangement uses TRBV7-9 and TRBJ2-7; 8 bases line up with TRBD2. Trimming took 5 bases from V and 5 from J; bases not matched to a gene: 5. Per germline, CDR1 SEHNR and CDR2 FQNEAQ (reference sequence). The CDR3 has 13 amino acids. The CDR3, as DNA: TGTGCCAGCAGCCCCCGGGGGGGAAACGAGCAGTACTTC. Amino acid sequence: CASSPRGGNEQYF.

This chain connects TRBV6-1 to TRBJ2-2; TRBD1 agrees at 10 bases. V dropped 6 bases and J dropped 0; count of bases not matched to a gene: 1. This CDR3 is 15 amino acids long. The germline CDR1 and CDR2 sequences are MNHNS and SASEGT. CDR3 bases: TGTGCCAGCAGAGGGACAGGGGCGAACACCGGGGAGCTGTTTTTT. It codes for CASRGTGANTGELFF.

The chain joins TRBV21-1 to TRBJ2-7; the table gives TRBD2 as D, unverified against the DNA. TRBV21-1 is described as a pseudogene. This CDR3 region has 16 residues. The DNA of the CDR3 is TGTGCCAGCAGCAAACCAAGGGGAGGGCGGGACCACGAGCAGTACTTC. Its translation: CASSKPRGGRDHEQYF.

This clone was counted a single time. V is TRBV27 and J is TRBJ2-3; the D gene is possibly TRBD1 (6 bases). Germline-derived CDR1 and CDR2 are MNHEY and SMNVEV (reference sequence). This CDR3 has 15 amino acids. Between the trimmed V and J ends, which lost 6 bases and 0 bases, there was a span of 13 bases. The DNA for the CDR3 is TGTGCCAGCAGCACCCGGGACACTAGCACAGATACGCAGTATTTT. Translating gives CASSTRDTSTDTQYF.

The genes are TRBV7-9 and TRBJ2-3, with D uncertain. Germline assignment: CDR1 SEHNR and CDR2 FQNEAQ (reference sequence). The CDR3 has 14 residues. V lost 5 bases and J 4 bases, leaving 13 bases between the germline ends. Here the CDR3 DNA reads TGTGCCAGCAGCCCTTCTAGGGTCCCAGATACGCAGTATTTT. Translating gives CASSPSRVPDTQYF.

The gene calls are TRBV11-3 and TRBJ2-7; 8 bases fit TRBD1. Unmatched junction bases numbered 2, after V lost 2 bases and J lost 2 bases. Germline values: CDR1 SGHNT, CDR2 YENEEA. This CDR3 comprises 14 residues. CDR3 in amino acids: CASSLRDRPYEQYF. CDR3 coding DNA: TGTGCCAGCAGCTTACGGGACAGGCCCTACGAGCAGTACTTC.